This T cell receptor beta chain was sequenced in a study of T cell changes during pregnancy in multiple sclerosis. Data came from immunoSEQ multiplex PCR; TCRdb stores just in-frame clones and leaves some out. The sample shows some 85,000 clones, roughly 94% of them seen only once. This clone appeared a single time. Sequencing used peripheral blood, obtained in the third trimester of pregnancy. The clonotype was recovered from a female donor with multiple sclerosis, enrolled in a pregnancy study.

The CDR3 DNA reads TGTGCCACCAGCAGAGGGGGACAGGGGCCCTACAATGAGCAGTTCTTC. Encoded protein: CATSRGGQGPYNEQFF. V gene TRBV15 combines with J gene TRBJ2-1, with TRBD1 identical over 10 bases. Germline CDR1 reads LNHNV; CDR2 reads YYDKDF (reference sequence). CDR3 size: 16 residues. With V trimmed by 1 base and J by 2 bases, 2 bases remained unmatched. Full variable domain (missing parts from reference TRBV15 and TRBJ2-1): DAMVIQNPRYQVTQFGKPVTLSCSQTLNHNVMYWYQQKSSQAPKLLFHYYDKDFNNEADTPDNFQSRRPNTSFCFLDIRSPGLGDTAMYLCATSRGGQGPYNEQFFGPGTRLTVL.